This is a list of T cell receptor beta chains from one sample in a study of control samples from healthy donors and cancer patients. Generated by immunoSEQ multiplex PCR, the TCRdb table keeps only in-frame clones and is missing some. The sample lists 150,000 to 200,000 clones, 85% to 90% occurring once. The sequencing sample was made of blood. These receptors were collected from a woman in her 50s in good health. Each CDR3 is given without its conserved first and last residue. The listing skips clone size in some rows; elsewhere it reads once, few, many or a size class.

cdr3_aa: AACEWTGPDNEQF
j_call: TRBJ2-1
clone_size: NA
v_call: TRBV10-3

cdr3_aa: ASSDTGTGKIRGTEAF
j_call: TRBJ1-1
clone_size: NA
v_call: TRBV2

cdr3_aa: ASSLMMFSSTDTQY
j_call: TRBJ2-3
clone_size: NA
v_call: TRBV7-2

cdr3_aa: ASSHLETQY
j_call: TRBJ2-5
clone_size: once
v_call: TRBV14

cdr3_aa: ASSSWGVTEAF
j_call: TRBJ1-1
clone_size: NA
v_call: TRBV28

cdr3_aa: ASSVGLEAPFNQPQH
j_call: TRBJ1-5
clone_size: NA
v_call: TRBV9

cdr3_aa: ASSHLRDRAFYEQY
j_call: TRBJ2-7
clone_size: NA
v_call: TRBV5-6

cdr3_aa: ASMASMNTEAF
j_call: TRBJ1-1
clone_size: NA
v_call: TRBV4-1

cdr3_aa: ASGRQGADTQY
j_call: TRBJ2-3
clone_size: NA
v_call: TRBV7-3

cdr3_aa: ASSGTLGGGNTEAF
j_call: TRBJ1-1
clone_size: once
v_call: TRBV5-1

cdr3_aa: SVGREVPGETQY
j_call: TRBJ2-5
clone_size: NA
v_call: TRBV29-1

cdr3_aa: ASSITGTENTEAF
j_call: TRBJ1-1
clone_size: many
v_call: TRBV18

cdr3_aa: ASTPVWGQGPYEQY
j_call: TRBJ2-7
clone_size: NA
v_call: TRBV27